The present T cell receptor (beta chain) was sequenced within a study of CD8 T cells in ankylosing spondylitis. Overall study results and limits: CD8+ by phenotype, disease-linked clones were relatively rare in peripheral blood.

There are many counts of this clonotype. The target antigen is unknown. Trimming shortened V by 0 bases and J by 6 bases, and 9 bases separated the two germline ends. From germline, CDR1 is SNHLY and CDR2 FYNNEI. The CDR3 covers 15 residues. Preparation of TCR beta libraries was done by quantitative 5'-RACE with molecular barcodes. TCRdb reanalysed the 5' RACE reads using MiXCR and keeps one entry per CDR3 protein. The sample yields about 120,000 distinct CDR3 sequences, approximately 15% seen once. This chain uses TRBV2 with TRBJ1-6; weak D call: TRBD1 (5 bases). The receptor's source is a female donor with ankylosing spondylitis or in good health (not recorded which). Sequenced material: blood, either unsorted or a sorted T cell fraction (not recorded which). In nucleotides, the CDR3 is TGTGCCAGCAGTGAAGCGGGGCAGAGTAATTCACCCCTCCACTTT. It encodes CASSEAGQSNSPLHF.